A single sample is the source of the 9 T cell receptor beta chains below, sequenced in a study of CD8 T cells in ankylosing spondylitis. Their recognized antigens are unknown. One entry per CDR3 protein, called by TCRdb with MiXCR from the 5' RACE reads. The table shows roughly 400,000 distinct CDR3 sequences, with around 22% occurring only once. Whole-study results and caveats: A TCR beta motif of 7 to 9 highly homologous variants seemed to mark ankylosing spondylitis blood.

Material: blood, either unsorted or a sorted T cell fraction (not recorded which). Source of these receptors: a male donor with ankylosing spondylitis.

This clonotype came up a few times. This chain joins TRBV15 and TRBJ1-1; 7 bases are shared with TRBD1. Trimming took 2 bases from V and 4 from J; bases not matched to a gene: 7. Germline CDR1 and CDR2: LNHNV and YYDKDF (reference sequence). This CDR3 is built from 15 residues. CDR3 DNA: TGTGCCACCAGCAGATTACGACAGGGACGCACTGAAGCTTTCTTT. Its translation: CATSRLRQGRTEAFF.

Here the CDR3 DNA reads TGCGCCAGCAGCTTTAGCGGGAGCTTAACCGATACGCAGTATTTT. Its translation is CASSFSGSLTDTQYF. J is TRBJ2-3 and V is TRBV5-1; 9 bases match TRBD2. From germline, CDR1 is SGHRS and CDR2 YFSETQ. The J segment lost 6 bases and the V segment lost 2 bases, leaving 7 bases of the junction unmatched. This CDR3 is 15 amino acids long.

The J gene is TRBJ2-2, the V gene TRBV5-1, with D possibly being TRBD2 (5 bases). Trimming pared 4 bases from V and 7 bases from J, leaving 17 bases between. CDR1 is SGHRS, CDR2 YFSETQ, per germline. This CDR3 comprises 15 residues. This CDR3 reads CASSPERLGSGELFF. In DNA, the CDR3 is TGCGCCAGCAGCCCCGAGCGGTTAGGGAGCGGGGAGCTGTTTTTT.

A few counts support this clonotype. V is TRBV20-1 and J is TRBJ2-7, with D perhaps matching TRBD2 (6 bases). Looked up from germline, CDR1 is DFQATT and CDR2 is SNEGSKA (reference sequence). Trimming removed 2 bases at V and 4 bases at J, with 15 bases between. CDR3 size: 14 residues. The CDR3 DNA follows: TGCAGTGCTAGACCCCGACTAGACAATTACGAGCAGTACTTC. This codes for CSARPRLDNYEQYF.

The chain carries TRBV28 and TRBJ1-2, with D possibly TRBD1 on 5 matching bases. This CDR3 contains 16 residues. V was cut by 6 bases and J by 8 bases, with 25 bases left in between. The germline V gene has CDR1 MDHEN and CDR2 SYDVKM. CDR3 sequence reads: CASSSFQGDREWGYTF. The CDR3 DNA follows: TGTGCCAGCAGCTCATTTCAGGGAGACCGGGAGTGGGGCTACACCTTC.

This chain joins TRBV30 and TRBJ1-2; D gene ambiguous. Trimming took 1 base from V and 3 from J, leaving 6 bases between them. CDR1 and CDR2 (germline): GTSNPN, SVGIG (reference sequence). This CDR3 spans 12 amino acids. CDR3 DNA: TGTGCCTGGAGTGCGGTTGACTATGGCTACACCTTC. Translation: CAWSAVDYGYTF.

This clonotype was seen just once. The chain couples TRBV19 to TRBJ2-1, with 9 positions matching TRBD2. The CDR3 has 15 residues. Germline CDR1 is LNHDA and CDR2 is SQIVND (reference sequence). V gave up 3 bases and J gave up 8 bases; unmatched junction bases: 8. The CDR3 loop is CASSIKLAGFHEQFF. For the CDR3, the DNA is TGTGCCAGTAGTATCAAACTAGCGGGTTTCCATGAGCAGTTCTTC.

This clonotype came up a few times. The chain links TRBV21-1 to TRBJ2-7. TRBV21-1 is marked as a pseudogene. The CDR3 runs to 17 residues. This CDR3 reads CASSKAVRGGRTYEQYF. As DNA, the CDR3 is TGTGCCAGCAGCAAAGCAGTAAGAGGTGGACGGACCTACGAGCAGTACTTC.

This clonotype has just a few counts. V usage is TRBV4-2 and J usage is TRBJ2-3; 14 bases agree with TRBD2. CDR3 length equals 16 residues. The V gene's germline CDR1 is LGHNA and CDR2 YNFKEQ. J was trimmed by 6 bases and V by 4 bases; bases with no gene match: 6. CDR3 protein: CASSPGLAGVADTQYF. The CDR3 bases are TGTGCCAGCAGCCCGGGACTAGCGGGAGTGGCGGATACGCAGTATTTT.